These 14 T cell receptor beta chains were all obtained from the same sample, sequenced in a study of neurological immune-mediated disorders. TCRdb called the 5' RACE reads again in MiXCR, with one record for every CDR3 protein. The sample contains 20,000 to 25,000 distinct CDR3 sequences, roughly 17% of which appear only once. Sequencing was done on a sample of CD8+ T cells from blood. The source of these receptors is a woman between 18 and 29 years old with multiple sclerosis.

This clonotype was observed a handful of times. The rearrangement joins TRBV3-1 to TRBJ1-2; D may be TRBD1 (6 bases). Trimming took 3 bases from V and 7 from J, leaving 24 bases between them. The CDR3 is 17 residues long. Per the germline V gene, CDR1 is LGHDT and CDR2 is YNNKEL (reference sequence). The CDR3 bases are TGTGCCAGCAGCCATGTCCGTGACAGGCGTCTTGTTGGTGGCTACACCTTC. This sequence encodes CASSHVRDRRLVGGYTF. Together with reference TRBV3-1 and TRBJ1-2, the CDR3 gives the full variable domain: DTAVSQTPKYLVTQMGNDKSIKCEQNLGHDTMYWYKQDSKKFLKIMFSYNNKELIINETVPNRFSPKSPDKAHLNLHINSLELGDSAVYFCASSHVRDRRLVGGYTFGSGTRLTVV.

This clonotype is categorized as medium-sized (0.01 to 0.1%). The CDR3 sequence is CSALQGNTEAFF. The CDR3 bases are TGCAGCGCCCTACAGGGGAACACTGAAGCTTTCTTT. V usage is TRBV29-1 and J usage is TRBJ1-1, with D perhaps matching TRBD1 (6 bases). Germline V gives CDR1 SQVTM, CDR2 ANQGSEA. V was trimmed by 7 bases and J by 1 base, leaving 10 bases between them. The CDR3 loop spans 12 amino acids.

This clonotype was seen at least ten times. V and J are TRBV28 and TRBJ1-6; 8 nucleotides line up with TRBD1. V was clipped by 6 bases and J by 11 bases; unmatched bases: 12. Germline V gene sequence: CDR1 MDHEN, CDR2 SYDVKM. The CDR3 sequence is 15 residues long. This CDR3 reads CASSQGWTGRTPLHF. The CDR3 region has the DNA TGTGCCAGCAGCCAAGGGTGGACAGGGAGGACACCCCTCCACTTT.

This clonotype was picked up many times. This CDR3 is CASSSHGDNEQFF. Here the CDR3 DNA reads TGTGCCAGCAGCAGTCACGGGGACAATGAGCAGTTCTTC. The chain is built from TRBV5-5 and TRBJ2-1; tentative D call: TRBD2 (5 bases). The CDR3 length is 13 residues. V lost 4 bases, J lost 5 bases, and 10 bases lay in between. Germline CDR1 reads SGHKS; CDR2 reads YYEKEE (reference sequence).

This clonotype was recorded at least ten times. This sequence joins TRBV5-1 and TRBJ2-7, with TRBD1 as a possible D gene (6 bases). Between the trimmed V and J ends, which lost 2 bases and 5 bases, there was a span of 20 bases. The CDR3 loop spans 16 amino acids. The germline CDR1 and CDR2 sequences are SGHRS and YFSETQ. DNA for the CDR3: TGCGCCAGCAGCTTCGGACCTGACAGGAACATGGACGAGCAGTACTTC. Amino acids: CASSFGPDRNMDEQYF.

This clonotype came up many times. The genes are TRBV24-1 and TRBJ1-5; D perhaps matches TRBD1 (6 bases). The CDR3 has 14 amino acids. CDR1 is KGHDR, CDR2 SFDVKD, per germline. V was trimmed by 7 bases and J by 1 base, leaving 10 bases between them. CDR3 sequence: CATSRGPSNQPQHF. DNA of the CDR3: TGTGCCACCAGCAGGGGACCAAGCAATCAGCCCCAGCATTTT.

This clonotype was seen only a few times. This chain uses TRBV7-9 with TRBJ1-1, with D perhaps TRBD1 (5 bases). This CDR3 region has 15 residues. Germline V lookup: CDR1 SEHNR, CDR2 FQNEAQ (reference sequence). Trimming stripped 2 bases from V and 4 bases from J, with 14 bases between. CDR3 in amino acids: CASSLNRGTSTEAFF. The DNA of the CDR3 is TGTGCCAGCAGCTTAAATCGGGGCACTAGCACTGAAGCTTTCTTT.

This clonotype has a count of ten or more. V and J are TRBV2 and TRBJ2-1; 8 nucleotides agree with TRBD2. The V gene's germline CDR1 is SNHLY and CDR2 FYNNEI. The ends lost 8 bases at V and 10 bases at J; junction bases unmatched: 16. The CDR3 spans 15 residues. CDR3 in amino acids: CASQRGLAGTWEQFF. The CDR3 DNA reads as TGTGCCAGCCAGCGAGGGTTAGCGGGGACGTGGGAGCAGTTCTTC.

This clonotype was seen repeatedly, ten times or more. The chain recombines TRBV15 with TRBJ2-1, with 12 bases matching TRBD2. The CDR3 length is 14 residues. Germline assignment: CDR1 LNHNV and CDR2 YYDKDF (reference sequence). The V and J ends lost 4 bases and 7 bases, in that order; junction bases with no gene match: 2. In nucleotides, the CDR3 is TGTGCCACCAGCATCACTAGCGGGGGGAATGAGCAGTTCTTC. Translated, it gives CATSITSGGNEQFF.

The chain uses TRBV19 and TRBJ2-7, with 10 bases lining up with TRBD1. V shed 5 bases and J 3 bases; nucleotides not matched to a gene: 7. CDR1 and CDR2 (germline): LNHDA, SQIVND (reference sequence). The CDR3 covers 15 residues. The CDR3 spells CASSPGQGGYYEQYF. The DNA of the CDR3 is TGTGCCAGTAGTCCCGGACAGGGGGGGTACTACGAGCAGTACTTC.

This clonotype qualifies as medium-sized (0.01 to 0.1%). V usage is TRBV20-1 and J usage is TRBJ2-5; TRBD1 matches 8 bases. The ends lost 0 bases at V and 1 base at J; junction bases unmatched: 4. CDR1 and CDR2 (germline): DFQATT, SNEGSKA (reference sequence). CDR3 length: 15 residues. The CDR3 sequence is CSARDGGQGQETQYF. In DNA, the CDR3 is TGCAGTGCTAGAGATGGAGGACAGGGCCAAGAGACCCAGTACTTC.

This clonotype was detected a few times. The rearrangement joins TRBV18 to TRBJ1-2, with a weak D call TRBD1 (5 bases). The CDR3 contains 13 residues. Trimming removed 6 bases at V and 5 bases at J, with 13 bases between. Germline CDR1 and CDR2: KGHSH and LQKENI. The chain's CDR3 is CASSTDAGYGYTF. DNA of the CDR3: TGTGCCAGCTCGACAGATGCTGGGTATGGCTACACCTTC.

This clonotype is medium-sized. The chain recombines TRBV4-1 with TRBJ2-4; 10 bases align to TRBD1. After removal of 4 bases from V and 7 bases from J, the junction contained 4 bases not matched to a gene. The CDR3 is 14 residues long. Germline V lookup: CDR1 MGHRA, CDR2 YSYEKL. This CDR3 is CASSPPGQGNIQYF. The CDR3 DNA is TGCGCCAGCAGCCCTCCGGGACAGGGGAACATTCAGTACTTC.

Written as DNA, the CDR3 is TGTGCCAGCAGTGAAGTGGGGGGAGGGGTCGACGAGCAGTACTTC. Translated, it gives CASSEVGGGVDEQYF. The rearrangement uses TRBV6-1 and TRBJ2-7; 7 bases match TRBD2. The germline CDR1 and CDR2 sequences are MNHNS and SASEGT. V lost 1 base to trimming and J lost 5 bases; unmatched junction nucleotides: 8. The CDR3 extends over 15 amino acids.